This TCR beta chain was recorded in a study of control samples from healthy donors and cancer patients. Only in-frame clones appear in the TCRdb table, and some are missing; sequencing was by immunoSEQ multiplex PCR. The sample lists about 150,000 clones, roughly 94% occurring once. The CDR3 has 16 residues. Per the germline V gene, CDR1 is SGHDT and CDR2 is YYEEEE. Trimming cost V 3 bases and J 0 bases; bases outside gene matches: 8. Source material: blood. This chain links TRBV5-6 with TRBJ2-7, with TRBD1 matching over 8 bases. The origin of this receptor is a woman aged 40 to 55 in good health. In DNA, the CDR3 is TGTGCCAGCAGCTCCAAACGACAGGGGAGCTCCTACGAGCAGTACTTC. Translating it yields CASSSKRQGSSYEQYF.